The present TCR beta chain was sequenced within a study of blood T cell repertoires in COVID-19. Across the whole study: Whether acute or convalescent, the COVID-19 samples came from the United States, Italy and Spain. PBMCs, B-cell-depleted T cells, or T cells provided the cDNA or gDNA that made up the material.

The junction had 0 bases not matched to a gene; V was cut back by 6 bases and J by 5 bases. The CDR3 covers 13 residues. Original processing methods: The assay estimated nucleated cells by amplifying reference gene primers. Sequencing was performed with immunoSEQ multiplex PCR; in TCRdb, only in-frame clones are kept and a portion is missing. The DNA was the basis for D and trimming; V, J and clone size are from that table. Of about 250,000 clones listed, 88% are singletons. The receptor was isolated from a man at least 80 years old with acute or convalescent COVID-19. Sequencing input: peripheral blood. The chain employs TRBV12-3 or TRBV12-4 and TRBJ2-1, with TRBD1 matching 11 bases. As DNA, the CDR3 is TGTGCCAGCAGGGGACAGGGGGACAATGAGCAGTTCTTC. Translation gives CASRGQGDNEQFF.